There are many counts of the clone carrying this T cell receptor (beta chain). The entry originates in a study of T cell repertoires in cytomegalovirus infection. MiXCR, run by TCRdb on the reads, gives a single entry per CDR3 protein. The data hold about 200,000 distinct CDR3 sequences, with less than 9.5% observed a single time. The clonotype originates from a human donor in good health (CMV status not recorded). Some clones in this sample may be carry-over from other donors' samples. The specimen was PBMCs.

The CDR3, as DNA: TGTGCCAGCAGTCGGGGACAGGGTTGGAATGAGCAGTTCTTC. This translates into CASSRGQGWNEQFF. The chain carries TRBV6-2 or TRBV6-3 and TRBJ2-1; 9 bases map to TRBD1. V gave up 5 bases and J gave up 7 bases; unmatched junction bases: 6. CDR3 length: 14 amino acids. Germline CDR1 and CDR2: MNHEY and SVGEGT.